This entry lists 22 T cell receptor beta chains sequenced from one sample in a study of coeliac disease. Only in-frame clones appear in the TCRdb table, and some are missing; sequencing was by immunoSEQ multiplex PCR. The sample carries approximately 5,400 clones, 55% to 70% recorded once. Material for sequencing was lymphocytes from the gut lamina propria. These receptors originate from a man aged 70 or older with active celiac disease.

The rearrangement joins TRBV27 to TRBJ1-1; D gene unclear. Looked up from germline, CDR1 is MNHEY and CDR2 is SMNVEV (reference sequence). The CDR3 totals 16 residues. V was cut by 5 bases and J by 3 bases, with 19 bases left in between. The CDR3 coding sequence is TGTGCCAGCAGTCGAAGGACTCTACCCCCATACACTGAAGCTTTCTTT. Protein product: CASSRRTLPPYTEAFF.

The CDR3 spells CASSQGFRAGEQYF. The CDR3 region has the DNA TGCGCCAGCAGCCAAGGTTTCAGGGCGGGGGAGCAGTACTTC. This sequence joins TRBV4-3 and TRBJ2-7, with D possibly being TRBD2 (6 bases). The germline V gene has CDR1 LGHNA and CDR2 YSLEER. There are 14 residues in the CDR3. V shed 1 base and J shed 7 bases, with 14 bases lying between them.

This clone was detected a few times. The chain employs TRBV11-2 and TRBJ2-5, with D unclear. The CDR3 is 15 amino acids. The ends were cut back, 0 bases at V and 4 bases at J, with 12 bases in the middle. The germline CDR1 and CDR2 sequences are SGHAT and FQNNGV. The CDR3 reads CASSLDVQTGETQYF. The CDR3 DNA is TGTGCCAGCAGCTTAGACGTACAGACCGGAGAGACCCAGTACTTC.

This chain connects TRBV7-3 to TRBJ2-3; D possibly corresponds to TRBD2 (7 bases). Trimming stripped 9 bases from V and 5 bases from J, with 18 bases between. Germline loops: CDR1 SGHTA, CDR2 FQGTGA. The CDR3 has 14 amino acids. CDR3 coding DNA: TGTGCCAGTCGCAAGGGGGGGAGGGGAGATACGCAGTATTTT. Residues: CASRKGGRGDTQYF.

V and J are TRBV28 and TRBJ1-1; D gene uncertain. The CDR3 runs to 11 residues. Trimming left V 5 bases short and J 1 base short, with 2 bases between. CDR1 MDHEN and CDR2 SYDVKM come from the germline V gene. The CDR3 region is CASSQNTEAFF. The CDR3, as DNA: TGTGCCAGCAGTCAGAACACTGAAGCTTTCTTT.

The rearrangement uses TRBV20-1 and TRBJ2-4; D perhaps matches TRBD2 (5 bases). The V end lost 2 bases, the J end lost 7 bases, and 6 bases lay between the germline ends. Germline CDR1 reads DFQATT; CDR2 reads SNEGSKA (reference sequence). CDR3 length: 11 amino acids. For the CDR3, the DNA is TGCAGTGCTAGACGAGGGAACATTCAGTACTTC. Translated: CSARRGNIQYF.

The CDR3 region has the DNA TGTGCCAGCTCACCGTTCGAGGGACAGGTGGGGTGGCCCCAGCATTTT. Translation gives CASSPFEGQVGWPQHF. The chain couples TRBV18 to TRBJ1-5; 8 bases agree with TRBD1. V was clipped by 3 bases and J by 9 bases; unmatched bases: 13. The CDR3 is made up of 16 amino acids. Per germline, CDR1 KGHSH and CDR2 LQKENI.

This clone occurred a few times. The genes are TRBV28 and TRBJ1-2; D is uncertain. Trimming removed 6 bases at V and 2 bases at J, with 10 bases between. Germline loops: CDR1 MDHEN, CDR2 SYDVKM. CDR3 length: 13 residues. The chain's CDR3 is CASSPVQNYGYTF. The CDR3, as DNA: TGTGCCAGCAGCCCCGTCCAGAACTATGGCTACACCTTC.

This clone has just a few counts. The chain recombines TRBV15 with TRBJ2-7, with TRBD2 as a possible D gene (6 bases). The CDR3 consists of 15 residues. With 0 bases removed from V and 2 bases from J, the gap between germline ends came to 11 bases. Germline CDR1 LNHNV, CDR2 YYDKDF (reference sequence). The CDR3 DNA follows: TGTGCCACCAGCAGAGATTCGTCGGGGGCCTACGAGCAGTACTTC. Amino acid sequence: CATSRDSSGAYEQYF.

The chain combines TRBV29-1 with TRBJ2-3, with TRBD2 identical over 11 bases. V was clipped by 8 bases and J by 1 base; unmatched bases: 8. The CDR3 length is 15 residues. Germline lookup yields CDR1 SQVTM and CDR2 ANQGSEA. The CDR3 nucleotides are TGCAGCCTTCATCTAGCGGGGGGCCGCACAGATACGCAGTATTTT. Protein sequence: CSLHLAGGRTDTQYF.

This clone came up a few times. The V and J genes are TRBV2 and TRBJ1-4, with D possibly being TRBD1 (6 bases). The germline V gene has CDR1 SNHLY and CDR2 FYNNEI. Between the trimmed V and J ends, which lost 4 bases and 3 bases, there was a span of 12 bases. The length of the CDR3 is 15 residues. CDR3 in DNA: TGTGCCAGCAGTGTCCGACAGGACTCTAATGAAAAACTGTTTTTT. It codes for CASSVRQDSNEKLFF.

This chain connects TRBV9 to TRBJ2-3; weak D call: TRBD2 (5 bases). CDR1 and CDR2 (germline): SGDLS, YYNGEE. This CDR3 region has 13 residues. The V end was cut by 6 bases, the J end by 6 bases, with 14 bases between. The CDR3 protein is CASTDHAGDTQYF. The CDR3 nucleotides read TGTGCCAGCACCGACCACGCGGGCGATACGCAGTATTTT.

Only a few counts were recorded for this clone. CDR3 in amino acids: CASSYSRPGADTQYF. The CDR3 region has the DNA TGTGCCAGCAGTTATAGTCGCCCGGGTGCTGATACGCAGTATTTT. The rearrangement uses TRBV6-5 and TRBJ2-3; D remains unclear. Germline V gene data show CDR1 as MNHEY and CDR2 as SVGAGI. This CDR3 is 15 amino acids long. The ends were cut back, 3 bases at V and 6 bases at J, with 16 bases in the middle.

The CDR3 reads CASRADSNQPQHF. The CDR3 bases are TGTGCCAGCAGGGCAGATAGCAATCAGCCCCAGCATTTT. V gene TRBV2 combines with J gene TRBJ1-5; no definite D call. Per the germline V gene, CDR1 is SNHLY and CDR2 is FYNNEI. The germline V and J ends were trimmed by 6 bases and 0 bases, with 6 bases remaining between them. The CDR3 is 13 amino acids.

The V and J genes are TRBV5-1 and TRBJ2-2, with D possibly TRBD1 on 6 matching bases. The CDR3 has 15 residues. V was shortened by 4 bases and J by 0 bases, with 10 bases between the two germline ends. CDR1 is SGHRS, CDR2 YFSETQ, per germline. The DNA for the CDR3 is TGCGCCAGCAGCAAAGGGACAACGAACACCGGGGAGCTGTTTTTT. Encoded protein: CASSKGTTNTGELFF.

The gene calls are TRBV5-6 and TRBJ2-5; D remains ambiguous. The V and J ends lost 0 bases and 5 bases respectively, with 8 bases between them. Germline loops: CDR1 SGHDT, CDR2 YYEEEE. This CDR3 is 13 amino acids long. DNA for the CDR3: TGTGCCAGCAGCTTGGGTCATTCCGAGACCCAGTACTTC. Translation gives CASSLGHSETQYF.

This clone was picked up a small number of times. The chain links TRBV10-3 to TRBJ2-2; 10 nucleotides match TRBD1. The CDR3 has 15 residues. V trimming: 7 bases; J trimming: 6 bases; junction bases outside the gene matches: 8. The germline gives CDR1 ENHRY, CDR2 SYGVKD. DNA for the CDR3: TGTGCCATCAAGAAAGGACAGGGGGAACCCGGGGAGCTGTTTTTT. It translates to CAIKKGQGEPGELFF.

This chain connects TRBV7-9 to TRBJ1-5; weak D call: TRBD1 (5 bases). The germline CDR1 and CDR2 sequences are SEHNR and FQNEAQ (reference sequence). V lost 0 bases, J lost 0 bases, and 15 bases lay in between. The CDR3 has 18 residues. CDR3 DNA sequence: TGTGCCAGCAGCTTAGCCCAAGGGGCAGGGTTTAGCAATCAGCCCCAGCATTTT. It codes for CASSLAQGAGFSNQPQHF.

This chain connects TRBV19 to TRBJ1-5, with no clear D. V was shortened by 9 bases and J by 7 bases, with 22 bases between the two germline ends. This CDR3 is 15 amino acids long. Per the germline V gene, CDR1 is LNHDA and CDR2 is SQIVND (reference sequence). The DNA of the CDR3 is TGTGCCAGCCACCGCGGCACGATAGGAAAGCAGCCCCAGCATTTT. This codes for CASHRGTIGKQPQHF.

The V call is TRBV28, the J call TRBJ1-1; TRBD1 aligns across 7 bases. CDR3 size: 15 residues. The germline CDR1 and CDR2 sequences are MDHEN and SYDVKM. After removal of 5 bases from V and 0 bases from J, the junction contained 6 bases not matched to a gene. Written as DNA, the CDR3 is TGTGCCAGCAGTGGAGGAGGGACAGTGAACACTGAAGCTTTCTTT. Translated: CASSGGGTVNTEAFF.

This clone showed up just a few times. The chain couples TRBV19 to TRBJ1-5; the D gene is possibly TRBD1 (5 bases). CDR1 and CDR2 from the germline V gene are LNHDA and SQIVND (reference sequence). The CDR3 consists of 14 residues. V lost 6 bases and J 3 bases, leaving 12 bases between the germline ends. The CDR3 coding sequence is TGTGCCAGTAGCCTCCAGGGTACCAATCAGCCCCAGCATTTT. It codes for CASSLQGTNQPQHF.

CDR3 protein: CASSLTGTGTYEQYF. CDR3 nucleotide sequence: TGTGCCAGCTCACTAACCGGGACAGGGACTTACGAGCAGTACTTC. This rearrangement joins TRBV18 to TRBJ2-5; 9 positions match TRBD1. The tail of the sequence fits TRBJ2-7 better, so the J call may be wrong. Germline V gene lookup returns CDR1 KGHSH and CDR2 LQKENI. This CDR3 has 15 amino acids.